Below, 10 T cell receptor beta chains from the same sample are listed, as sequenced in a study of blood T cells in healthy people across ages. A second roughly 6 to 12 cycle PCR used barcoded and J-beta primers. TCRdb processed the 5' RACE reads anew with MiXCR; each CDR3 protein has one entry. This table holds more than 700,000 distinct CDR3 sequences, roughly 46% found once. The sample was blood. These receptor sequences come from an elderly man in good health.

The CDR3 nucleotides read TGCGCCAGCAGAGGGGCATTTAATCAGCCCCAGCATTTT. Translated, it gives CASRGAFNQPQHF. This chain joins TRBV5-1 and TRBJ1-5; a weak D match, TRBD1 (5 bases). V lost 5 bases and J lost 4, with 10 bases in between. Germline-derived CDR1 and CDR2 are SGHRS and YFSETQ. There are 13 residues in the CDR3.

In regard to this clonotype: At one end the junction does not follow the germline gene, possibly because of a read error. The rearrangement joins TRBV19 to TRBJ2-1; D is unresolved. Per the germline V gene, CDR1 is LNHDA and CDR2 is SQIVND (reference sequence). This CDR3 is built from 13 residues. The chain's CDR3 is CASARAPHNEQFF. The CDR3, as DNA: TGCGCCAGTGCCCGGGCCCCACACAATGAGCAGTTCTTC.

This clonotype was seen more than once but under ten times. This chain links TRBV20-1 with TRBJ2-7; D possibly corresponds to TRBD2 (6 bases). Germline CDR1 DFQATT, CDR2 SNEGSKA (reference sequence). This CDR3 is 15 amino acids long. V gave up 6 bases and J gave up 2 bases, with 20 bases separating them. CDR3 bases: TGCAGTGCCCCCCAGGGATGGGGACTCCCCTACGAGCAGTACTTC. Translating gives CSAPQGWGLPYEQYF.

This clonotype was seen only a few times. The CDR3 spells CASSLATDYEQYF. The CDR3 DNA sequence: TGTGCCAGCAGCTTAGCTACGGACTACGAGCAGTACTTC. This chain uses TRBV7-2 with TRBJ2-7; D is unclear. The CDR3 covers 13 residues. V was cut by 0 bases and J by 3 bases, with 6 bases left in between. CDR1 is SGHTA, CDR2 FQGNSA, per germline.

Concerning this clonotype itself: The junction does not match germline at one end; this may be a read error. V usage is TRBV12-3 or TRBV12-4 and J usage is TRBJ2-7, with 12 nucleotides matching TRBD1. This CDR3 is 15 amino acids long. The CDR3 bases are TGTGCCGGCAGCATGGGACAGGGGGCTAGGTACGAGCAGTACTTC. Its translation is CAGSMGQGARYEQYF.

The chain has TRBV5-1 and TRBJ2-4, with 9 nucleotides matching TRBD2. The DNA end favors TRBJ2-7, so the J call may be wrong. The germline gives CDR1 SGHRS, CDR2 YFSETQ. The CDR3 has 14 amino acids. The chain's CDR3 is CASGKTSGGYEQYF. The DNA of the CDR3 is TGCGCCAGCGGTAAGACTAGCGGCGGCTACGAGCAGTACTTC.

The V gene is TRBV12-3 or TRBV12-4, the J gene TRBJ2-7, with D tentatively TRBD1 or TRBD2 (6 bases each). The CDR3 extends over 18 amino acids. Trimming left V 1 base short and J 4 bases short, with 23 bases between. The CDR3 DNA sequence: TGTGCCAGCAGTTTAGAAGGGGATTTGGCGGGACATATTTACGAGCAGTACTTC. This encodes CASSLEGDLAGHIYEQYF.

The chain recombines TRBV12-3 or TRBV12-4 with TRBJ2-7; tentative D call: TRBD1 (6 bases). The CDR3 is 15 amino acids. Trimming removed 6 bases from V and 0 bases from J, with 15 bases in between. CDR3 bases: TGTGCCAGCAGCTCTGCCAGGACAGCCTCCTACGAGCAGTACTTC. Protein product: CASSSARTASYEQYF.

This clonotype was detected a few times. This chain uses TRBV4-3 with TRBJ1-4; D unclear. The V end lost 4 bases, the J end lost 5 bases, and 17 bases lay between the germline ends. This CDR3 is 16 amino acids long. Germline V gene sequence: CDR1 LGHNA, CDR2 YSLEER. CDR3 bases: TGCGCCAGCAGCCCCCGGATCTCGGCGGAAAATGAAAAACTGTTTTTT. Translation gives CASSPRISAENEKLFF.

V gene TRBV6-5 combines with J gene TRBJ2-5; D assignment may be TRBD1 or TRBD2 (5 bases each). Per germline, CDR1 MNHEY and CDR2 SVGAGI. Trimming shortened V by 2 bases and J by 3 bases, and 19 bases separated the two germline ends. The CDR3 contains 17 residues. CDR3 sequence reads: CASSYGDPDRGEETQYF. The DNA for the CDR3 is TGTGCCAGCAGTTACGGGGACCCGGATCGTGGGGAAGAGACCCAGTACTTC.